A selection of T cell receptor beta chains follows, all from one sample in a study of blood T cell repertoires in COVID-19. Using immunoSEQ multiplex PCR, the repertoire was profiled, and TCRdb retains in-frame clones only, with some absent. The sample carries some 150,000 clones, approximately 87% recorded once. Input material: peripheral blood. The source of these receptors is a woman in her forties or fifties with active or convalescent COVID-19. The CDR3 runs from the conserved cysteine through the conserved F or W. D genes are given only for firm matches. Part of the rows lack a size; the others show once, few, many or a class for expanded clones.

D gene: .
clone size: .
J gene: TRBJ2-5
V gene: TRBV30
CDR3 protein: CAWRQQVGETQYF
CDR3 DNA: TGTGCCTGGAGGCAACAGGTGGGGGAGACCCAGTACTTC

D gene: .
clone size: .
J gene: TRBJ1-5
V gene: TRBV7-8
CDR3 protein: CASSQWGQGLNQPQHF
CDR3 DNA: TGTGCCAGCAGCCAGTGGGGGCAGGGCCTAAATCAGCCCCAGCATTTT

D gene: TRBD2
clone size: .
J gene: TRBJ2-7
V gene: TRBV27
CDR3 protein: CARMPRAGGGSGSYEQYF
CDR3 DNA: TGTGCCCGCATGCCGCGGGCGGGGGGGGGTTCGGGTTCCTACGAGCAGTACTTC

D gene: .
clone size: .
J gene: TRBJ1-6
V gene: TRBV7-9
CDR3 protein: CASSLWGDSPLHF
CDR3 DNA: TGTGCCAGCAGCTTATGGGGGGATTCACCCCTCCACTTT

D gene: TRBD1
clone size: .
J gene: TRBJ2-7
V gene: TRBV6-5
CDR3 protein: CASSSLPDRGYEQYF
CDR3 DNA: TGTGCCAGCAGTTCCCTACCCGACAGGGGATACGAGCAGTACTTC

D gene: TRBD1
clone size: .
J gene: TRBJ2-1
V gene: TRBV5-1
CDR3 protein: CASSTTGGSFNEQFF
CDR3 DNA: TGCGCCAGCAGTACGACAGGGGGGTCGTTTAATGAGCAGTTCTTC

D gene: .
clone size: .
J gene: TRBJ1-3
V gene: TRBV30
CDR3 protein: CAWSVLRNTIYF
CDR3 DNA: TGTGCCTGGAGTGTACTACGAAACACCATATATTTT

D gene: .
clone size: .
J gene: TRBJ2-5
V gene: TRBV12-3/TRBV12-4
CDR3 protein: CASSYDIRETQYF
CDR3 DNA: TGTGCCAGCAGTTACGATATTAGAGAGACCCAGTACTTC

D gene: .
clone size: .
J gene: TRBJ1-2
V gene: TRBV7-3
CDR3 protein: CASSPGQPTPYYGYTF
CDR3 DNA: TGTGCCAGCAGCCCCGGACAGCCCACTCCATACTATGGCTACACCTTC

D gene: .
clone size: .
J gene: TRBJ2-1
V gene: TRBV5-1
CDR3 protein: CASSLEEGLYNEQFF
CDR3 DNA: TGCGCCAGCAGCTTGGAAGAGGGACTCTACAATGAGCAGTTCTTC

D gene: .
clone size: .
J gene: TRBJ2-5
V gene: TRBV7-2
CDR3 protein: CASSLAPLVGQRETQYF
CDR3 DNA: TGTGCCAGCAGCTTAGCCCCGTTGGTAGGACAGAGGGAGACCCAGTACTTC

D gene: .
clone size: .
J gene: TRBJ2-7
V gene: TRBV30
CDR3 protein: CAWGGLSYEQYF
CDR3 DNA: TGTGCCTGGGGGGGACTTTCCTACGAGCAGTACTTC

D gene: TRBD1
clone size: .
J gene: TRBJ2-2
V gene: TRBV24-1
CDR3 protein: CATSDSRTGGTGELFF
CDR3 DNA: TGTGCCACCAGTGATTCCCGGACAGGGGGCACCGGGGAGCTGTTTTTT

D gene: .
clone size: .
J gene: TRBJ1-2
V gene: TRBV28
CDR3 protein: CASSRAGEGDYGYTF
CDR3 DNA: TGTGCCAGCAGTAGAGCGGGGGAAGGAGACTATGGCTACACCTTC

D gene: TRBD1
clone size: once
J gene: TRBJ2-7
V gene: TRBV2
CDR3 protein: CASSRDRGYEQYF
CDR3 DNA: TGTGCCAGCAGCCGGGACAGGGGGTACGAGCAGTACTTC

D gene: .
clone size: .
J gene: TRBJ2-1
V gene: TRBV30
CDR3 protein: CAWRQGVGSYNEQFF
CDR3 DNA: TGTGCCTGGAGACAGGGAGTAGGTAGCTACAATGAGCAGTTCTTC

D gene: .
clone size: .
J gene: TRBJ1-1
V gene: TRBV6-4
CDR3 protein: CASSDREGTEAFF
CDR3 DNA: TGTGCCAGCAGTGACAGGGAGGGTACTGAAGCTTTCTTT

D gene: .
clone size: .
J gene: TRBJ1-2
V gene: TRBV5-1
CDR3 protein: CASSLDRDYGYTF
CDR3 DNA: TGCGCCAGCAGCCTGGACAGAGACTATGGCTACACCTTC

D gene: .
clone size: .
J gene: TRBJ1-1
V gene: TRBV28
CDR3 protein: CASSHTLAEAFF
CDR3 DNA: TGTGCCAGCAGTCATACATTAGCCGAAGCTTTCTTT

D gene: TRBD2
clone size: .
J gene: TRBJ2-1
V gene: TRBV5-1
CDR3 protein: CASSAGLAQDNEQFF
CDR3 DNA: TGCGCCAGCAGCGCGGGACTAGCGCAAGACAATGAGCAGTTCTTC

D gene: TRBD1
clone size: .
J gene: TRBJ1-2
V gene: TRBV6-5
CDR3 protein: CASRRRELTGIGYTF
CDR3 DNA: TGTGCCAGCAGACGCAGAGAATTGACAGGGATAGGCTACACCTTC

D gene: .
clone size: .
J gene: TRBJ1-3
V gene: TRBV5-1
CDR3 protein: CASSPQGSISGNTIYF
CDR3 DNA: TGCGCCAGCAGCCCCCAGGGATCGATCTCTGGAAACACCATATATTTT

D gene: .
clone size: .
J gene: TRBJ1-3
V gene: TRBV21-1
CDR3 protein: CASSSGQGWSVYGNTIYF
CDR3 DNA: TGTGCCAGCAGCAGTGGACAGGGGTGGAGTGTTTATGGAAACACCATATATTTT

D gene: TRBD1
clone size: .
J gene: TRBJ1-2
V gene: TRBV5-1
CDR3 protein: CASSLGDRMNYGYTF
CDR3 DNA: TGCGCCAGCAGCTTGGGGGACAGAATGAACTATGGCTACACCTTC

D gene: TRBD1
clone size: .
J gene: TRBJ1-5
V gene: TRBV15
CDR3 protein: CATSRDRGSNQPQHF
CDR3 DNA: TGTGCCACCAGCCGGGACAGGGGAAGCAATCAGCCCCAGCATTTT

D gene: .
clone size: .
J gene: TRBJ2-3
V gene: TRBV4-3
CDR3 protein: CASSQAAIEGDTQYF
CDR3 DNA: TGCGCCAGCAGCCAAGCGGCAATTGAGGGAGATACGCAGTATTTT

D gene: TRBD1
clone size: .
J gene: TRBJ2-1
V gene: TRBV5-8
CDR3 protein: CASSTGQGYNEQFF
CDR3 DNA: TGTGCCAGCAGCACCGGACAGGGTTACAATGAGCAGTTCTTC

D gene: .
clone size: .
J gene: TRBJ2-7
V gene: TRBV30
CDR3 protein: CAWMADTAYEQYF
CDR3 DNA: TGTGCCTGGATGGCAGACACGGCCTACGAGCAGTACTTC

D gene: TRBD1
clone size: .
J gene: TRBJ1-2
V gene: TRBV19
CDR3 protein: CASSDLGTGGRGYTF
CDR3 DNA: TGTGCCAGTAGTGACCTAGGGACAGGCGGGCGAGGCTACACCTTC

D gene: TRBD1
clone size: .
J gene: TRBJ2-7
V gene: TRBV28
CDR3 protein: CASSIGQGAYEQYF
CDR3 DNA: TGTGCCAGCAGTATCGGACAGGGGGCCTACGAGCAGTACTTC

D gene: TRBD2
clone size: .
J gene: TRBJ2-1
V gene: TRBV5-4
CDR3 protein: CASSPGTSGTYNEQFF
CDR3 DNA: TGTGCCAGCAGCCCCGGGACTAGCGGAACATACAATGAGCAGTTCTTC

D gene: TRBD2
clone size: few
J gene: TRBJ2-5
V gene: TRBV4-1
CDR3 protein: CASSPGLASGETQYF
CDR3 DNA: TGCGCCAGCAGCCCGGGACTAGCATCTGGAGAGACCCAGTACTTC

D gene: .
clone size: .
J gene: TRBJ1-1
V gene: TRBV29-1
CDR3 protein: CSVDRGGTEAFF
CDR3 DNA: TGCAGCGTTGACAGGGGCGGCACTGAAGCTTTCTTT

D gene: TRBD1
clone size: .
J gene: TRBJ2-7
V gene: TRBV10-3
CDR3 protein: CAISEGTVYEQYF
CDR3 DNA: TGTGCCATCAGTGAAGGGACAGTCTACGAGCAGTACTTC

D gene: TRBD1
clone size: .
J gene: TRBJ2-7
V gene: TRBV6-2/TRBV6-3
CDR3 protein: CASSYDRDSPAAYEQYF
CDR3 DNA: TGTGCCAGCAGTTACGACAGGGATTCCCCAGCAGCCTACGAGCAGTACTTC

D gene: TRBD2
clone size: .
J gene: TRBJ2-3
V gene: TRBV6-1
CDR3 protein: CASSEWTSGSTDTQYF
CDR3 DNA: TGTGCCAGCAGTGAATGGACTAGCGGTAGCACAGATACGCAGTATTTT

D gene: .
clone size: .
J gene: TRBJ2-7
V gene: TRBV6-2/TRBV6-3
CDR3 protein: CASSYSPFYEQYF
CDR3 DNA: TGTGCCAGCAGTTACTCTCCCTTCTACGAGCAGTACTTC

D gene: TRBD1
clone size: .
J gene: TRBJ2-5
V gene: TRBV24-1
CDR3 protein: CATRGQGKETQYF
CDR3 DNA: TGTGCCACCAGGGGACAGGGGAAAGAGACCCAGTACTTC

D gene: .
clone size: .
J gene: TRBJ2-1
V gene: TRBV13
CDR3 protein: CASSDSYYPIRNEQFF
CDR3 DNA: TGTGCCAGCAGCGATTCCTACTACCCGATACGCAATGAGCAGTTCTTC